The 11 T cell receptor beta chains in this list originate from one sample, sequenced in a study of sequential checkpoint blockade in melanoma. The treatment denotes: randomized to nivolumab then ipilimumab (arm A) or the reverse (arm B). Only in-frame clones appear in the TCRdb table, and some are missing; sequencing was by immunoSEQ multiplex PCR. There are over 10,000 clones in the sample; around 75% occur only once, and 17% lies in the top ten. The material sequenced was CD8+ T cells sorted from blood (inferred from file names), taken from a patient given nivolumab and ipilimumab in sequence. All receptors derive from a human donor with melanoma.

This clone came up once. The V and J genes are TRBV6-4 and TRBJ1-1; 9 positions match TRBD1. The CDR3 length is 16 residues. The germline CDR1 and CDR2 sequences are MRHNA and SNTAGT. The V segment lost 3 bases and the J segment 4 bases; nucleotides outside the gene matches: 9. CDR3 loop: CASSEHADRGGTEAFF. CDR3 nucleotide sequence: TGTGCCAGCAGTGAGCACGCGGACAGGGGTGGCACTGAAGCTTTCTTT.

V is TRBV7-3 and J is TRBJ2-1, with D perhaps TRBD1 (6 bases). The CDR3 contains 15 residues. V was clipped by 5 bases and J by 6 bases, with 17 bases between them. Germline CDR1 is SGHTA and CDR2 is FQGTGA. CDR3 protein: CASSPTRGTSNEQFF. For the CDR3, the DNA is TGTGCCAGCAGCCCCACGAGGGGGACCTCCAATGAGCAGTTCTTC.

The sample holds one count of this clone. The chain employs TRBV7-9 and TRBJ2-7; TRBD1 matches at 7 bases. Germline CDR1 SEHNR, CDR2 FQNEAQ (reference sequence). Germline trimming cut 1 base from V and 0 bases from J; bases unmatched to any gene: 6. This CDR3 contains 16 residues. The CDR3 sequence is CASSLETGIISYEQYF. Written as DNA, the CDR3 is TGTGCCAGCAGCTTAGAGACAGGGATTATCTCCTACGAGCAGTACTTC.

V gene TRBV27 combines with J gene TRBJ2-5; D is perhaps TRBD1 (5 bases). Per germline, CDR1 MNHEY and CDR2 SMNVEV (reference sequence). The CDR3 covers 15 residues. V was trimmed by 2 bases and J by 5 bases, leaving 15 bases between them. CDR3 in amino acids: CASSLQGPRIETQYF. Here the CDR3 DNA reads TGTGCCAGCAGTTTACAGGGTCCTCGGATTGAGACCCAGTACTTC.

This chain joins TRBV5-4 and TRBJ2-5; tentatively, D is TRBD1 (5 bases). The CDR3 spans 13 residues. With 2 bases removed from V and 2 bases from J, the gap between germline ends came to 7 bases. CDR1 is SGHNT and CDR2 is YYREEE in the germline V gene (reference sequence). CDR3 protein: CASSLRGQETQYF. Here the CDR3 DNA reads TGTGCCAGCAGCTTAAGGGGACAAGAGACCCAGTACTTC.

This chain uses TRBV7-8 with TRBJ2-2, with D maybe TRBD2 (6 bases). Trimming pared 5 bases from V and 1 base from J, leaving 14 bases between. The CDR3 has 16 amino acids. Germline lookup yields CDR1 SGHVS and CDR2 FQNEAQ. The CDR3 loop reads CASSRFGGKNTGELFF. The CDR3 DNA reads TGTGCCAGCAGCCGCTTTGGGGGGAAGAACACCGGGGAGCTGTTTTTT. Variable domain in full (rest from reference TRBV7-8 and TRBJ2-2): GAGVSQSPRYKVAKRGQDVALRCDPISGHVSLFWYQQALGQGPEFLTYFQNEAQLDKSGLPSDRFFAERPEGSVSTLKIQRTQQEDSAVYLCASSRFGGKNTGELFFGEGSRLTVL.

This chain links TRBV15 with TRBJ2-5; 7 bases map to TRBD2. This CDR3 has 15 amino acids. J gave up 0 bases and V 3 bases, and 4 bases lay outside the gene matches. CDR1 is LNHNV, CDR2 YYDKDF, per germline (reference sequence). The CDR3, as DNA: TGTGCCACCAGCAGGGGTCGGGGGGACCAAGAGACCCAGTACTTC. It encodes CATSRGRGDQETQYF.

The gene calls are TRBV10-1 and TRBJ1-5; 11 bases are shared with TRBD1. Germline CDR1 and CDR2: WNHNN and SYGVQD (reference sequence). J lost 1 base, V lost 6 bases, and 5 bases had no gene match. This CDR3 has 16 residues. The CDR3: CASSEDRGRSNQPQHF. The CDR3 DNA reads TGCGCCAGCAGCGAGGACAGGGGGCGAAGCAATCAGCCCCAGCATTTT.

The rearrangement uses TRBV5-1 and TRBJ2-1, with 9 bases identical to TRBD2. The germline CDR1 and CDR2 sequences are SGHRS and YFSETQ. The V gene end was trimmed by 4 bases and the J gene end by 1 base; junction bases not matched to a gene: 15. This CDR3 region has 19 residues. The CDR3: CASSRNNKPSGESYNEQFF. The CDR3 DNA reads as TGCGCCAGCAGCCGTAATAATAAACCTAGCGGGGAGTCCTACAATGAGCAGTTCTTC.

This clone was counted a few times. The chain combines TRBV9 with TRBJ2-3, with 9 bases matching TRBD2. The CDR3 runs 15 residues. In germline, CDR1 is SGDLS, CDR2 YYNGEE. Unmatched junction bases numbered 8, after V lost 4 bases and J lost 5 bases. The DNA of the CDR3 is TGTGCCAGCAGCCCCCGCGCGGGGGGGGAAGATACGCAGTATTTT. Translated: CASSPRAGGEDTQYF.

This clone ranks as medium-sized. This chain uses TRBV10-2 with TRBJ1-2; 8 bases fit TRBD1. CDR3 length equals 12 residues. Germline CDR1 and CDR2: WSHSY and SAAADI. Trimming removed 10 bases from V and 7 bases from J; junction bases left unmatched: 8. CDR3 sequence (DNA): TGCGCCACCACCGGGACAGGATTTGGCTACACCTTC. As protein: CATTGTGFGYTF.